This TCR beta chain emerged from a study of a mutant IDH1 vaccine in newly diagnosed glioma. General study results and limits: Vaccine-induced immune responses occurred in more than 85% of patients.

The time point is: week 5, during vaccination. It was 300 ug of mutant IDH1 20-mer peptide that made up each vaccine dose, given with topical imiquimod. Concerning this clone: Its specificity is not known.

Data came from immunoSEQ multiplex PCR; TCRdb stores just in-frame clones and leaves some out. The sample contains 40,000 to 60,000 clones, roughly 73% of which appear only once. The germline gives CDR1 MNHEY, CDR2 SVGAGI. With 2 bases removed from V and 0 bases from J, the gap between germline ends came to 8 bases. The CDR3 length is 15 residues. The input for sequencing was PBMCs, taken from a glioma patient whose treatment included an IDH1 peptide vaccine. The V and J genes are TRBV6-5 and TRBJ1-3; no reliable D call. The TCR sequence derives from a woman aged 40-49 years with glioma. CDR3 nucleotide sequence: TGTGCCAGCAGTTACGGGTCGAGCTCTGGAAACACCATATATTTT. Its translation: CASSYGSSSGNTIYF.